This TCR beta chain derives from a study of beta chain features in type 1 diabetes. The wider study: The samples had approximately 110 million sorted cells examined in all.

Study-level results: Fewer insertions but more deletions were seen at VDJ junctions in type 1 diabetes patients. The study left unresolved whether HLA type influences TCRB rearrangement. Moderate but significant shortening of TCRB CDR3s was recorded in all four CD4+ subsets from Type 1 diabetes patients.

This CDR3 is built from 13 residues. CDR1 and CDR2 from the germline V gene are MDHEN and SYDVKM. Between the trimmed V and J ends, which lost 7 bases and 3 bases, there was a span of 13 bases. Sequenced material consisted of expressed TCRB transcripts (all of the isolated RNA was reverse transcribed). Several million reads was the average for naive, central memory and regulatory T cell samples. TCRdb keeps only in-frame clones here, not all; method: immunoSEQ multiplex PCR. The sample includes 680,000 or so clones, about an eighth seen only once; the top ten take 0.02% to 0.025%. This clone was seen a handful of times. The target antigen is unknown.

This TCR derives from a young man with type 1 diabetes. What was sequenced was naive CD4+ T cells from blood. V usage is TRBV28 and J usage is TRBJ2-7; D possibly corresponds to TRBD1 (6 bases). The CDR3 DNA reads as TGTGCCAGCATTAACCCACAGGGCTACGAGCAGTACTTC. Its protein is CASINPQGYEQYF.